This is a list of T cell receptor beta chains from one sample in a study of blood T cell repertoires in COVID-19. Some clones are missing from TCRdb's copy, which holds only in-frame ones; the method was immunoSEQ multiplex PCR. The sample holds some 340,000 clones; around 88% are singletons and the top ten take just under 3%. The sequenced material came from peripheral blood. The origin of the receptors is a man aged 30 to 45 with active or convalescent COVID-19. The CDR3 runs from the conserved cysteine through the conserved F or W. The D gene is left open where the match is weak. Clone size, where shown, is once, few, many, or a class for clones that have expanded.

CDR3nt: TGTGCCAGCAGTTCGCCTAGCGGGCGGGTGAGCTCCTACGAGCAGTACTTC
CDR3aa: CASSSPSGRVSSYEQYF
d_gene: TRBD2
v_gene: TRBV6-2/TRBV6-3
abundance: few
j_gene: TRBJ2-7

CDR3nt: TGCGCCAGCAGCTTGGGACAGGGGAGGTACAATGAGCAGTTCTTC
CDR3aa: CASSLGQGRYNEQFF
d_gene: TRBD1
v_gene: TRBV5-1
abundance: .
j_gene: TRBJ2-1

CDR3nt: TGTGCCAGCAGTGAAGTTAGAGACGAGCAGTACTTC
CDR3aa: CASSEVRDEQYF
d_gene: .
v_gene: TRBV6-1
abundance: once
j_gene: TRBJ2-7

CDR3nt: TGTGCCAGCAGCCAAGCAGGGGGCAGTTCACCCCTCCACTTT
CDR3aa: CASSQAGGSSPLHF
d_gene: TRBD1
v_gene: TRBV3-1/TRBV3-2
abundance: .
j_gene: TRBJ1-6

CDR3nt: TGTGCCAGCAGCAGGACAGGGGGCGACTCTGGAAACACCATATATTTT
CDR3aa: CASSRTGGDSGNTIYF
d_gene: TRBD1
v_gene: TRBV7-6
abundance: .
j_gene: TRBJ1-3

CDR3nt: TGTGCCAGCAGCAGGGAGGGGGGGCATCCAGATACGCAGTATTTT
CDR3aa: CASSREGGHPDTQYF
d_gene: .
v_gene: TRBV9
abundance: .
j_gene: TRBJ2-3

CDR3nt: TGCGCCAGCAGCACCCCCAGCGGGGGGACTAGCGCTACGCAGTATTTT
CDR3aa: CASSTPSGGTSATQYF
d_gene: TRBD2
v_gene: TRBV5-1
abundance: .
j_gene: TRBJ2-3

CDR3nt: TGTGCCAGCAGTTACGGGCCGAATGAGCAGTTCTTC
CDR3aa: CASSYGPNEQFF
d_gene: .
v_gene: TRBV6-2/TRBV6-3
abundance: .
j_gene: TRBJ2-1

CDR3nt: TGTGCCAGCAGCTTAGTCCTAGCGGGAGGGCTCAATGAGCAGTTCTTC
CDR3aa: CASSLVLAGGLNEQFF
d_gene: TRBD2
v_gene: TRBV7-2
abundance: once
j_gene: TRBJ2-1

CDR3nt: TGCGCCAGCAGCTCATCGGGGTTGGACATTCAGTACTTC
CDR3aa: CASSSSGLDIQYF
d_gene: .
v_gene: TRBV5-1
abundance: once
j_gene: TRBJ2-4

CDR3nt: TGTGCCAGCACCCCGACAGGGTTCGGTGGCTACACCTTC
CDR3aa: CASTPTGFGGYTF
d_gene: TRBD1
v_gene: TRBV4-2
abundance: .
j_gene: TRBJ1-2

CDR3nt: TGTGCCAGCAGCTTGGGCACGGGAGCAGCTAACTATGGCTACACCTTC
CDR3aa: CASSLGTGAANYGYTF
d_gene: .
v_gene: TRBV5-6
abundance: .
j_gene: TRBJ1-2

CDR3nt: TGCGCCAGCAGCTTGACGGCGTTAAAGGACAGCTCCTATAATTCACCCCTCCACTTT
CDR3aa: CASSLTALKDSSYNSPLHF
d_gene: .
v_gene: TRBV5-1
abundance: .
j_gene: TRBJ1-6

CDR3nt: TGTGCCAGCAGCTTAGCCGCGGAGGGTACGCAGTATTTT
CDR3aa: CASSLAAEGTQYF
d_gene: .
v_gene: TRBV7-2
abundance: .
j_gene: TRBJ2-3

CDR3nt: TGTGCCAGCAGTTACGAAGCAATCCCTAACTATGGCTACACCTTC
CDR3aa: CASSYEAIPNYGYTF
d_gene: .
v_gene: TRBV6-5
abundance: .
j_gene: TRBJ1-2

CDR3nt: TGTGCCAGTACAGGGGGCTACGGGGAGCTGTTTTTT
CDR3aa: CASTGGYGELFF
d_gene: TRBD1
v_gene: TRBV24-1
abundance: once
j_gene: TRBJ2-2

CDR3nt: TGTGCCAGCAGCTTAGGCAGCGGGAGGTCCTACAATGAGCAGTTCTTC
CDR3aa: CASSLGSGRSYNEQFF
d_gene: TRBD2
v_gene: TRBV7-9
abundance: many
j_gene: TRBJ2-1

CDR3nt: TGTGCCAGCAGCGAGACGGCTACTAATGGCTACACCTTC
CDR3aa: CASSETATNGYTF
d_gene: .
v_gene: TRBV7-9
abundance: .
j_gene: TRBJ1-2

CDR3nt: TGTGCCAGCAGCTTCAGGGTGAATGAGCAGTTCTTC
CDR3aa: CASSFRVNEQFF
d_gene: .
v_gene: TRBV3-1/TRBV3-2
abundance: .
j_gene: TRBJ2-1

CDR3nt: TGCGCCAGCAGCTTGTCGGGAGGGGCGAAGGTCACCGGGGAGCTGTTTTTT
CDR3aa: CASSLSGGAKVTGELFF
d_gene: TRBD2
v_gene: TRBV5-1
abundance: .
j_gene: TRBJ2-2

CDR3nt: TGTGCCAGCAGCGGGAGCGGCACCTACGAGCAGTACTTC
CDR3aa: CASSGSGTYEQYF
d_gene: .
v_gene: TRBV9
abundance: .
j_gene: TRBJ2-7

CDR3nt: TGTGCCTGGAGTGCGAGGGCGGGAAGTACTGAAGCTTTCTTT
CDR3aa: CAWSARAGSTEAFF
d_gene: .
v_gene: TRBV30
abundance: few
j_gene: TRBJ1-1

CDR3nt: TGTGCCACCAGCAGAGATGAAGGAGCCTACGAGCAGTACTTC
CDR3aa: CATSRDEGAYEQYF
d_gene: .
v_gene: TRBV15
abundance: .
j_gene: TRBJ2-7

CDR3nt: TGTGCCAGCAGCCTACAGAAGGCAACCTACAACTATGGCTACACCTTC
CDR3aa: CASSLQKATYNYGYTF
d_gene: .
v_gene: TRBV4-2
abundance: .
j_gene: TRBJ1-2

CDR3nt: TGTGCCAGCAGACGCACCACGGGACAGGGGCGGGGAAACACCATATATTTT
CDR3aa: CASRRTTGQGRGNTIYF
d_gene: TRBD1
v_gene: TRBV27
abundance: once
j_gene: TRBJ1-3

CDR3nt: TGTGCCAGCCGGGCAGGGGGCCAGCCCCAGCATTTT
CDR3aa: CASRAGGQPQHF
d_gene: TRBD1
v_gene: TRBV6-5
abundance: .
j_gene: TRBJ1-5

CDR3nt: TGTGCCAGCAGCTTCCGTGGAAGGACACAGCCCTACGAGCAGTACTTC
CDR3aa: CASSFRGRTQPYEQYF
d_gene: .
v_gene: TRBV11-2
abundance: .
j_gene: TRBJ2-7

CDR3nt: TGTGCCAGCAGCGCCTCCGGGACAGGGGGCCACTATGGCTACACCTTC
CDR3aa: CASSASGTGGHYGYTF
d_gene: TRBD1
v_gene: TRBV9
abundance: once
j_gene: TRBJ1-2

CDR3nt: TGTGCCAGCAGCTTAGGGCAGGCGAACTACGAGCAGTACTTC
CDR3aa: CASSLGQANYEQYF
d_gene: .
v_gene: TRBV7-2
abundance: .
j_gene: TRBJ2-7

CDR3nt: TGTGCCAGCTCACCACTCATCCCACCTGCGATTAGTTCCAAAAACATTCAGTACTTC
CDR3aa: CASSPLIPPAISSKNIQYF
d_gene: .
v_gene: TRBV18
abundance: .
j_gene: TRBJ2-4

CDR3nt: TGTGCCAGCAGCTTGGGCCCGGGGGGCAATCAGCCCCAGCATTTT
CDR3aa: CASSLGPGGNQPQHF
d_gene: .
v_gene: TRBV7-2
abundance: .
j_gene: TRBJ1-5

CDR3nt: TGTGCCAGCAGCGCGGTGGGGACTAGCTGGAATGAGCAGTTCTTC
CDR3aa: CASSAVGTSWNEQFF
d_gene: TRBD2
v_gene: TRBV11-3
abundance: .
j_gene: TRBJ2-1

CDR3nt: TGCAGCGTCGAATCGGGGGACCAGCCCCAGCATTTT
CDR3aa: CSVESGDQPQHF
d_gene: .
v_gene: TRBV29-1
abundance: .
j_gene: TRBJ1-5

CDR3nt: TGTGCCAGCAGCCACGGGTCTACTAATTCACCCCTCCACTTT
CDR3aa: CASSHGSTNSPLHF
d_gene: .
v_gene: TRBV14
abundance: .
j_gene: TRBJ1-6

CDR3nt: TGTGCCTGGAGGGGTCGTCGGATAGGGACTAGCGGGGGGCTACGTACCGAGCAGTACTTC
CDR3aa: CAWRGRRIGTSGGLRTEQYF
d_gene: TRBD2
v_gene: TRBV30
abundance: .
j_gene: TRBJ2-7

CDR3nt: TGTGCCAGCAGCTCGGCAGGGGGTAATCAGCCCCAGCATTTT
CDR3aa: CASSSAGGNQPQHF
d_gene: TRBD1
v_gene: TRBV5-8
abundance: .
j_gene: TRBJ1-5

CDR3nt: TGTGCCAGCAGCCCCCAGCGGGAGCACCACGAGCAGTACTTC
CDR3aa: CASSPQREHHEQYF
d_gene: TRBD2
v_gene: TRBV6-5
abundance: .
j_gene: TRBJ2-7

CDR3nt: TGCGCCAGCAGCTTGGCCCCGGGGAGGGACACTGAAGCTTTCTTT
CDR3aa: CASSLAPGRDTEAFF
d_gene: .
v_gene: TRBV5-1
abundance: few
j_gene: TRBJ1-1

CDR3nt: TGTGCCAGCAGCTTAAACGGGGGGAGCTCTGGAAACACCATATATTTT
CDR3aa: CASSLNGGSSGNTIYF
d_gene: .
v_gene: TRBV7-3
abundance: .
j_gene: TRBJ1-3

CDR3nt: TGTGCCACCAGTGACAGGGGGCGGAGTGGCTACACCTTC
CDR3aa: CATSDRGRSGYTF
d_gene: TRBD1
v_gene: TRBV24-1
abundance: few
j_gene: TRBJ1-2

CDR3nt: TGTGCCAGCAGTTCCCAGGGGGTAGGAACCTACGAGCAGTACTTC
CDR3aa: CASSSQGVGTYEQYF
d_gene: TRBD1
v_gene: TRBV28
abundance: .
j_gene: TRBJ2-7